This note documents a single T cell receptor beta chain sequence. The source of the sample is a study of blood T cell repertoires in COVID-19. As for the study in general: Italy, Spain and the United States were the sources of the convalescent and acute COVID-19 samples. Sample material is recorded as cDNA or gDNA derived from T cells, B-cell-depleted T cells, or PBMCs.

Per the authors' pipeline: Cell counts per sample came from amplifying reference gene primers. Only in-frame clones appear in the TCRdb table, and some are missing; sequencing was by immunoSEQ multiplex PCR. V, J and clone size reflect that table, while D and trimming were determined from the DNA. The sample lists some 150,000 clones, 65% to 85% occurring once. V was trimmed by 4 bases and J by 0 bases, leaving 8 bases between them. Germline CDR1 is SGDLS and CDR2 is YYNGEE. CDR3 length: 14 residues. This sequence joins TRBV9 and TRBJ1-3; possibly TRBD1 for D (5 bases). The sample was peripheral blood. This TCR was sampled from a woman in her fifties or sixties with acute or convalescent COVID-19. The CDR3 region has the DNA TGTGCCAGCAGCCCACAGGTCTCTGGAAACACCATATATTTT. It specifies CASSPQVSGNTIYF.